The TCR beta chain under discussion was sequenced for a study of tumor-infiltrating lymphocytes in primary liver carcinoma. The wider study: Tumor stage was T1-T3 N0M0, and tumor size was roughly 4 to 11 cm across.

Starting from 500 ng of total RNA, TCR beta cDNA was produced with a primer in the constant region. Three nested multiplex PCR rounds, a slightly modified ARM-PCR method, built the TCR beta libraries. TCRdb re-derived calls from the multiplex PCR reads in MiXCR, one entry per CDR3 protein. The sample records 80,000 to 100,000 distinct CDR3 sequences, less than 75% being singletons. Worth noting for this clonotype: Mismatch with germline at one junction end may stem from a read error.

RNA and DNA were co-extracted from roughly 20-30 mg of unsorted bulk tissue. The sample comprised tumor-adjacent normal liver tissue. This receptor was identified in a man aged 40-49 years with primary liver carcinoma and hepatitis B virus infection.

CDR3 protein: CGVGGDVVDTQYF. The CDR3 nucleotides are TGCGGCGTCGGGGGGGATGTGGTAGATACGCAATATTTT. This chain uses TRBV29-1 with TRBJ2-3; 8 nucleotides match TRBD2. This CDR3 region has 13 residues. In germline, CDR1 is SQVTM, CDR2 ANQGSEA.